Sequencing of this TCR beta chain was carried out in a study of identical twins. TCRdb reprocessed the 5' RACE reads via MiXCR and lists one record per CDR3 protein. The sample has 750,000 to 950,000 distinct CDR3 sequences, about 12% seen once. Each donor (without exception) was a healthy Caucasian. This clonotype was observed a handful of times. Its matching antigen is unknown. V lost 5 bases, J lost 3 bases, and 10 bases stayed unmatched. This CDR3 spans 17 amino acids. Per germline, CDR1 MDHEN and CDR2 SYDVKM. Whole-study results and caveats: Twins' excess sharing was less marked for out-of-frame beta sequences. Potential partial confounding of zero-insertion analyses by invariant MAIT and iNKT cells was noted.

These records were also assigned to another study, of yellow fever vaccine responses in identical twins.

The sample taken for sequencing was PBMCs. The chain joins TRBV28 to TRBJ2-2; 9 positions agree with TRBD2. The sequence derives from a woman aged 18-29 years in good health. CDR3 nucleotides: TGTGCCAGCAGTGAGGGTGGAGCGGGAGGAGACACCGGGGAGCTGTTTTTT. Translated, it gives CASSEGGAGGDTGELFF.